The clone carrying this T cell receptor (beta chain) was detected many times. Its antigen is unknown. From 5'RACE with constant-segment primers came TCR alpha and TCR beta cDNA libraries that carried sample barcodes and UMIs. TCRdb itself ran the 5' RACE reads through MiXCR, one entry per CDR3 protein. Of a few hundred thousand distinct CDR3 sequences in the sample, 20% to 25% are singletons; the top ten hold roughly an eighth. The source of the sample is a study of T-cell memory formation after mild COVID-19. Study as a whole: Most TCR clusters belonged to a single donor. Whole-study findings and limits: Clones contracting day 15 to 85 were balanced CD4/CD8; later expanders leaned CD4+.

Germline V gene data show CDR1 as SGHRS and CDR2 as YFSETQ. Trimming removed 2 bases at V and 7 bases at J, with 13 bases between. CDR3 length: 14 residues. Sequencing input: PBMCs or a T cell subset sorted from them (not recorded which). The chain employs TRBV5-1 and TRBJ2-1, with a possible D match to TRBD1 (5 bases). This TCR derives from an adult woman who had mild COVID-19 (a few samples of this study predate the infection). Cell type and time point are not known. The CDR3 loop is CASSFDSLSNEQFF. Here the CDR3 DNA reads TGCGCCAGCAGCTTCGACAGTTTATCTAATGAGCAGTTCTTC.